The 14 T cell receptor beta chains presented below share a single source sample, sequenced in a study of T cells after yellow fever vaccination. TCRdb analysed the 5' RACE reads with MiXCR anew, one entry per CDR3 protein. The sample consists of a few hundred thousand distinct CDR3 sequences, about 8.3% of them appearing once. The specimen was PBMCs, collected roughly 47 days after the first yellow fever vaccination. These receptors originate from a man aged 18 to 29 who received the YFV17D yellow fever vaccine.

A few counts support this clonotype. This CDR3 is CASSVGQRSAGELFF. CDR3 DNA sequence: TGTGCCAGCAGCGTAGGGCAACGTTCGGCCGGGGAGCTGTTTTTT. The J gene is TRBJ2-2, the V gene TRBV9; no clear D gene. The germline V gene has CDR1 SGDLS and CDR2 YYNGEE. Trimming stripped 0 bases from V and 6 bases from J, with 12 bases between. The CDR3 contains 15 residues. The variable domain in full, with the rest retrieved from reference TRBV9 and TRBJ2-2, is DSGVTQTPKHLITATGQRVTLRCSPRSGDLSVYWYQQSLDQGLQFLIQYYNGEERAKGNILERFSAQQFPDLHSELNLSSLELGDSALYFCASSVGQRSAGELFFGEGSRLTVL.

In its sample, this clonotype was seen a few times. The chain is built from TRBV7-2 and TRBJ2-7, with D unresolved. The CDR3 contains 16 residues. V gave up 5 bases and J gave up 0 bases, with 17 bases separating them. Germline V gene lookup returns CDR1 SGHTA and CDR2 FQGNSA. The CDR3, as DNA: TGTGCCAGCAGCCAAGGCTCTACACTTAGCTCCTACGAGCAGTACTTC. It encodes CASSQGSTLSSYEQYF.

The chain recombines TRBV27 with TRBJ2-3; the match to TRBD2 covers 8 bases. Losses at the gene ends were 3 bases for V and 2 bases for J; bases not matched to a gene: 4. The CDR3 contains 15 residues. Per the germline V gene, CDR1 is MNHEY and CDR2 is SMNVEV (reference sequence). The CDR3 DNA sequence: TGTGCCAGCAGTTTCCAGCGGGAGAACACAGATACGCAGTATTTT. Translation gives CASSFQRENTDTQYF.

Regarding this clonotype: At one boundary the junction diverges from the germline segment, which might be a read error. The V and J genes are TRBV28 and TRBJ2-1; D remains ambiguous. CDR3 length: 15 residues. Germline V CDR1 and CDR2: MDHEN, SYDVKM. The CDR3 sequence is CSSSPYYIGHNEQFF. The DNA of the CDR3 is TGTTCCAGCAGTCCGTACTATATTGGCCACAATGAGCAGTTCTTC.

This clonotype was seen many times. The CDR3 bases are TGTGCCAGCAGGCCTTCTGGGGCCAACGTCCTGACTTTC. Its translation is CASRPSGANVLTF. The rearrangement uses TRBV7-3 and TRBJ2-6; D not certain. Per germline, CDR1 SGHTA and CDR2 FQGTGA. CDR3 size: 13 residues. The ends were cut back, 6 bases at V and 1 base at J, with 4 bases in the middle. Variable domain in full (rest from reference TRBV7-3 and TRBJ2-6): GAGVSQTPSNKVTEKGKYVELRCDPISGHTALYWYRQSLGQGPEFLIYFQGTGAADDSGLPNDRFFAVRPEGSVSTLKIQRTERGDSAVYLCASRPSGANVLTFGAGSRLTVL.

The V and J genes are TRBV12-3 or TRBV12-4 and TRBJ2-7; the D gene is possibly TRBD1 (6 bases). The CDR3 extends over 15 amino acids. The V gene lost 6 bases and the J gene lost 3 bases, with 18 bases spanning the gap. CDR3: CASSPGQGRYYEQYF. The CDR3 coding sequence is TGTGCCAGCAGCCCAGGGCAGGGGCGATACTACGAGCAGTACTTC.

This clonotype came up a few times. The genes are TRBV27 and TRBJ2-3; tentatively, D is TRBD1 (6 bases). This CDR3 is built from 15 residues. V lost 3 bases, J lost 2 bases, and 12 bases lay in between. The germline V gene has CDR1 MNHEY and CDR2 SMNVEV (reference sequence). CDR3 coding DNA: TGTGCCAGCAGTTTTCCGGGACATATCACAGATACGCAGTATTTT. It specifies CASSFPGHITDTQYF.

This clonotype was observed a few times. The rearrangement uses TRBV25-1 and TRBJ1-5; no reliable D call. Germline V gives CDR1 MGHDK, CDR2 SYGVNS. The CDR3 consists of 12 residues. V lost 2 bases to trimming and J lost 7 bases, with 6 bases between them. The CDR3 spells CASSEPGQPQHF. The CDR3 DNA is TGTGCCAGCAGTGAACCAGGACAGCCCCAGCATTTT.

This clonotype has only a few counts. The DNA of the CDR3 is TGTGCCAGCAGTTTTGTAGGACAGCTGGAATATGGCTACACCTTC. Protein product: CASSFVGQLEYGYTF. The J gene is TRBJ1-2, the V gene TRBV12-3 or TRBV12-4, with a possible D match to TRBD1 (6 bases). The CDR3 loop spans 15 amino acids. Between the trimmed V and J ends, which lost 3 bases and 5 bases, there was a span of 16 bases.

This clonotype was detected only a few times. The chain is built from TRBV6-5 and TRBJ2-1; possibly TRBD2 for D (6 bases). The V gene's germline CDR1 is MNHEY and CDR2 SVGAGI. CDR3 length: 15 residues. V lost 0 bases and J 6 bases, leaving 12 bases between the germline ends. CDR3 loop: CASSYSLGRFNEQFF. The CDR3 coding sequence is TGTGCCAGCAGTTACTCCCTCGGGAGATTCAATGAGCAGTTCTTC.

This clonotype has at least ten counts. The chain joins TRBV5-1 to TRBJ2-3, with 7 bases that match TRBD2. Germline lookup yields CDR1 SGHRS and CDR2 YFSETQ. CDR3 length equals 14 residues. V was clipped by 4 bases and J by 4 bases; unmatched bases: 6. The CDR3, as DNA: TGCGCCAGCAGCATGGGAGCGGGGCCAGATACGCAGTATTTT. Its translation: CASSMGAGPDTQYF.

CDR3 sequence reads: CASSPQGTLSGANVLTF. CDR3 bases: TGTGCCAGCTCACCCCAGGGGACCCTCTCTGGGGCCAACGTCCTGACTTTC. This chain joins TRBV18 and TRBJ2-6; D is perhaps TRBD1 (6 bases). This CDR3 is 17 amino acids long. Per the germline V gene, CDR1 is KGHSH and CDR2 is LQKENI. V was clipped by 3 bases and J by 0 bases, with 12 bases between them. The complete variable domain, with remaining parts taken from reference TRBV18 and TRBJ2-6, reads NAGVMQNPRHLVRRRGQEARLRCSPMKGHSHVYWYRQLPEEGLKFMVYLQKENIIDESGMPKERFSAEFPKEGPSILRIQQVVRGDSAAYFCASSPQGTLSGANVLTFGAGSRLTVL.

V is TRBV7-2 and J is TRBJ2-1, with D possibly being TRBD2 (5 bases). The CDR3 runs to 14 residues. Germline values: CDR1 SGHTA, CDR2 FQGNSA. Deletions cut 4 bases from V and 7 bases from J, with 14 bases between. This chain's CDR3 is CASSYLTRGNEQFF. The CDR3 DNA sequence: TGTGCCAGCAGCTATCTAACTCGGGGTAATGAGCAGTTCTTC.

Turning to this clonotype: This may stem from a read error, because a much larger clone lies one nucleotide away. The chain recombines TRBV28 with TRBJ2-4, with D perhaps being TRBD1 or TRBD2 (5 bases each). The CDR3 has 18 amino acids. With 6 bases removed from V and 6 bases from J, the gap between germline ends came to 27 bases. CDR1 is MDHEN and CDR2 is SYDVKM in the germline V gene. The CDR3 coding sequence is TGTGCCAGCAGATCGGGGCCGAGGTCAAGGGATTTGAGAAACATTCAGTACTTC. As protein: CASRSGPRSRDLRNIQYF.